The TCR beta chain under discussion was sequenced for a study of CD8+ T cells in alopecia areata listed by TCRdb under 2018. Regarding the complete study: Treated patients were enrolled in an open-label pilot trial of oral tofacitinib, 5 to 10 mg twice daily, for moderate-to-severe alopecia areata. Biopsies were taken from tofacitinib-treated patients at baseline and again at 4 and 24 weeks into treatment, and several of those patients also had a later scalp biopsy. RNA was extracted with the PAXgene miRNA kit for fixed scalp, the miRNeasy kit for PBMCs, and the RNeasy kit for mouse skin. Tofacitinib was given for 6 to 18 months, followed by 6 months of follow-up off drug to assess delayed response and recurrence. Amplification of TCRbeta CDR3 regions was done by immunoSEQ multiplex PCR using 35 Vbeta forward primers and 13 Jbeta reverse primers. In both human patients and the C3H/HeJ mouse model, the study applied high-throughput TCRbeta sequencing to look at T cell clonal expansion in alopecia areata. In humans, TCRbeta sequencing was performed on scalp tissue and on sorted CD4+ and CD8+ peripheral blood T cells from healthy controls and from patients with patchy or totalis/universalis alopecia areata. Scalp clonality was compared among normal scalp (n=4), patchy alopecia areata scalp (n=8), and alopecia totalis/universalis scalp (n=8). Overall results and qualifications from the work: Shared TCR sequences between patients were less evident than in mice, which may be partly attributable to HLA diversity in the patient population. Unlike mouse skin, where gammadelta T cells dominate, normal human skin contains resident alphabeta T cells that get sequenced too, which complicates analysis of the scalp TCR repertoire. Higher clonality and more expanded CD8+ clones were observed in lesional scalp than in normal scalp, particularly in alopecia totalis/universalis, a finding suggestive of antigenic drive.

A note on this clone: No cognate antigen has been identified for it. An end of the junction does not agree with germline; a read error may underlie this.

Lesional scalp punch biopsies and peripheral blood were collected from alopecia areata patients. PBMCs were isolated by density centrifugation and stained for CD3, CD4 and CD8, and CD4+ and CD8+ T cells were sorted on a FACSAria. The germline V gene (reference sequence) gives CDR1 as SSHAT and CDR2 as FNYEAQ. The CDR3 has 13 amino acids, counting the end cysteine and phenylalanine. Only the CDR3 region is kept as DNA, spanning 39 bases read in frame from base 1. Library preparation used the immunoSEQ multiplex PCR assay. For TCR sequencing, RNA was extracted from every sample and reverse transcribed into cDNA to serve as template. SuperScript III was used for first-strand cDNA synthesis, primed with a 2:1 mix of oligo-dT and random hexamers. Amplification bias was assessed with a synthetic immune receptor repertoire, and residual bias was removed computationally. The paper's data handling went like this. Raw reads were preprocessed for error removal, and CDR3 was defined according to IMGT conventions as running from the conserved cysteine to phenylalanine. Clonality was computed by normalizing Shannon entropy by log2 of the number of productive unique TCRs and subtracting the result from 1. CD4 or CD8 identity of scalp clones was inferred by cross-referencing scalp TCRbeta sequences with sorted blood CD4 and CD8 repertoires. The clones in this table, taken by TCRdb from immuneACCESS, are in-frame only. Not every clone is retained; where verified, under half of the shortfall comes from an unresolved V gene, and the cause of the rest is unknown. V and J calls and clone size are those listed in that table; D and trimming were worked out from the DNA. This sample lists 150,000 or so clones; roughly 44% were detected once. About 6.4% of the sample is taken by the ten largest.

The sequence joins TRBV7-7 to TRBJ2-7, with TRBD1 tentatively as D gene (6 bases match). The sequencing sample was made of CD4+ T cells sorted from blood. The clonotype was recovered from a human donor with alopecia areata. The DNA is as follows: TGTGCTAGCAGCCCCTCAGGGGTTGGCGAGCAGTACTTC. This encodes CASSPSGVGEQYF.